Each of the 20 T cell receptor beta chains below was sequenced from the same sample in a study of human T cells and chemical hapten exposure. TCRdb independently ran MiXCR on the RACE reads; one entry per CDR3 protein. The sample includes about 160,000 distinct CDR3 sequences, about a quarter of them seen just once. Time point noted: patch test 3, about 24 weeks after DPC sensitization. The treatment: therapeutic diphenylcyclopropenone sensitization with weekly scalp DPC. This material consisted of whole blood, taken in connection with sensitization to the hapten diphenylcyclopropenone (DPC). The origin of the receptors is a woman between 18 and 29 years old with alopecia areata. Some clones in this sample may be carry-over from other donors' samples.

This clonotype was detected a few times. The CDR3 bases are TGCAGCGTTGCCCTAGCGGCTCCCTACAATGAGCAGTTCTTC. Translated: CSVALAAPYNEQFF. The gene calls are TRBV29-1 and TRBJ2-1; 7 nucleotides match TRBD2. Germline-derived CDR1 and CDR2 are SQVTM and ANQGSEA. Losses at the gene ends were 4 bases for V and 2 bases for J; bases not matched to a gene: 5. CDR3 size: 14 residues.

The chain is built from TRBV5-1 and TRBJ2-3; 9 nucleotides agree with TRBD1. V was clipped by 7 bases and J by 4 bases; unmatched bases: 10. Per germline, CDR1 SGHRS and CDR2 YFSETQ. There are 15 residues in the CDR3. Written as DNA, the CDR3 is TGCGCCAGCTACCACGGACAGGGGCCGGCAGATACGCAGTATTTT. Translation: CASYHGQGPADTQYF.

The chain joins TRBV20-1 to TRBJ1-2; no reliable D call. From germline, CDR1 is DFQATT and CDR2 SNEGSKA (reference sequence). Trimming removed 6 bases from V and 4 bases from J, with 9 bases in between. The CDR3 runs to 11 residues. The DNA for the CDR3 is TGCAGTGCCTTCGACATCTATGGCTACACCTTC. Residues: CSAFDIYGYTF.

The V gene is TRBV4-1, the J gene TRBJ1-1; 11 positions agree with TRBD1. The CDR3 runs 14 residues. V shed 5 bases and J 9 bases; nucleotides not matched to a gene: 8. Germline V gene lookup returns CDR1 MGHRA and CDR2 YSYEKL. The CDR3 nucleotides are TGCGCCAGCAGCTTCGGACAGGGGGCTATGAAAGCTTTCTTT. As protein: CASSFGQGAMKAFF.

J is TRBJ2-1 and V is TRBV7-9; TRBD1 might be the D (6 bases). V dropped 7 bases and J dropped 5 bases, with 18 bases sitting between them. The CDR3 covers 15 residues. CDR1 and CDR2 from the germline V gene are SEHNR and FQNEAQ (reference sequence). The CDR3 region has the DNA TGTGCCAGCAATTTAGCAGGACAGTACCACAATGAGCAGTTCTTC. It yields the protein CASNLAGQYHNEQFF.

The chain couples TRBV6-2 or TRBV6-3 to TRBJ2-7; a weak D match, TRBD2 (5 bases). The CDR3 totals 15 residues. CDR1 and CDR2 (germline): MNHEY, SVGEGT. V lost 7 bases and J 2 bases, leaving 18 bases between the germline ends. The CDR3 protein is CASTTPPETTYEQYF. DNA of the CDR3: TGTGCCAGCACCACCCCCCCGGAGACTACCTACGAGCAGTACTTC.

V gene TRBV7-9 combines with J gene TRBJ2-3, with 10 bases matching TRBD1. The J segment lost 3 bases and the V segment lost 5 bases, leaving 8 bases of the junction unmatched. The CDR3 length is 16 residues. Germline CDR1 reads SEHNR; CDR2 reads FQNEAQ (reference sequence). This CDR3 is CASSPRQGAKTDTQYF. CDR3 DNA sequence: TGTGCCAGCAGCCCTAGACAGGGGGCGAAGACAGATACGCAGTATTTT.

This clonotype was observed a few times. The chain recombines TRBV4-1 with TRBJ1-6; D might be TRBD1 (5 bases). V gave up 1 base and J gave up 6 bases, with 7 bases separating them. The germline V gene has CDR1 MGHRA and CDR2 YSYEKL. The CDR3 covers 14 residues. CDR3 region: CASSQGGVNSPLHF. CDR3 nucleotides: TGCGCCAGCAGCCAAGGAGGGGTTAATTCACCCCTCCACTTT.

The chain uses TRBV6-5 and TRBJ2-5; 9 bases match TRBD1. Trimming at V came to 2 bases and at J to 5 bases, leaving 6 bases not matched to a gene. The CDR3 covers 15 residues. The germline gives CDR1 MNHEY, CDR2 SVGAGI. The CDR3 is CASSYGTGGLETQYF. CDR3 in DNA: TGTGCCAGCAGTTACGGTACAGGGGGCCTGGAGACCCAGTACTTC.

This clonotype appeared a few times. The V call is TRBV6-2 or TRBV6-3, the J call TRBJ1-4; D gene unclear. Germline assignment: CDR1 MNHEY and CDR2 SVGEGT. V lost 7 bases, J lost 6 bases, and 6 bases lay in between. The CDR3 is 11 amino acids. CDR3 region: CASTDDEKLFF. Written as DNA, the CDR3 is TGTGCCAGCACCGACGATGAAAAACTGTTTTTT.

This chain uses TRBV6-2 or TRBV6-3 with TRBJ2-1, with TRBD2 identical over 13 bases. The ends lost 5 bases at V and 7 bases at J; junction bases unmatched: 8. Germline CDR1 and CDR2: MNHEY and SVGEGT. The CDR3 length is 16 residues. CDR3 DNA sequence: TGTGCCAGCAGTACCCGGACTAGCGGGAGTATTAATGAGCAGTTCTTC. It codes for CASSTRTSGSINEQFF.

CDR3 sequence (DNA): TGCGCCAGCAGCCAAGATAGTAGGGCCGCGAACACTGAAGCTTTCTTT. As protein: CASSQDSRAANTEAFF. The chain carries TRBV4-1 and TRBJ1-1; D not resolved. Germline V gene data show CDR1 as MGHRA and CDR2 as YSYEKL. Trimming took 0 bases from V and 1 from J, leaving 12 bases between them. This CDR3 has 16 residues.

This sequence joins TRBV20-1 and TRBJ2-3; TRBD1 might be the D (6 bases). This CDR3 comprises 13 residues. The V end was cut by 4 bases, the J end by 2 bases, with 10 bases between. CDR1 DFQATT and CDR2 SNEGSKA come from the germline V gene (reference sequence). The CDR3 reads CSATTGVTDTQYF. The CDR3 DNA reads as TGCAGTGCTACGACAGGTGTCACAGATACGCAGTATTTT.

This chain links TRBV5-1 with TRBJ1-5, with D maybe TRBD1 (5 bases). Per germline, CDR1 SGHRS and CDR2 YFSETQ. The V end lost 4 bases, the J end lost 2 bases, and 16 bases lay between the germline ends. The CDR3 spans 16 residues. The CDR3 DNA reads as TGCGCCAGCAGCGTAGACAGCCTTAGTGGCAATCAGCCCCAGCATTTT. It specifies CASSVDSLSGNQPQHF.

This clonotype came up a few times. The CDR3 spells CASSQERGQGMDGYTF. CDR3 bases: TGCGCCAGCAGCCAAGAAAGGGGACAGGGGATGGATGGCTACACCTTC. The chain joins TRBV4-3 to TRBJ1-2; 10 bases are a match to TRBD1. Trimming cost V 0 bases and J 6 bases; bases outside gene matches: 7. CDR1 and CDR2 from the germline V gene are LGHNA and YSLEER. The CDR3 length is 16 residues.

J is TRBJ2-6 and V is TRBV4-3; D unresolved. CDR1 is LGHNA and CDR2 is YSLEER in the germline V gene. The CDR3 spans 18 residues. V was shortened by 1 base and J by 0 bases, with 13 bases between the two germline ends. The CDR3 nucleotides read TGCGCCAGCAGCCAAGCCCCCGAAGGAGACTCTGGGGCCAACGTCCTGACTTTC. The encoded protein is CASSQAPEGDSGANVLTF.

The V and J genes are TRBV9 and TRBJ2-3; tentative D call: TRBD1 (5 bases). This CDR3 comprises 15 residues. Trimming took off 0 bases at V and 4 bases at J, with 12 bases between the two ends. Germline-derived CDR1 and CDR2 are SGDLS and YYNGEE. CDR3 bases: TGTGCCAGCAGCGTAGACGACAGTCTCCCAGATACGCAGTATTTT. Translated: CASSVDDSLPDTQYF.

The V gene is TRBV20-1, the J gene TRBJ1-5, with TRBD1 as a possible D gene (6 bases). CDR1 is DFQATT and CDR2 is SNEGSKA in the germline V gene (reference sequence). The V end was cut by 3 bases, the J end by 4 bases, with 22 bases between. There are 17 residues in the CDR3. The CDR3: CSASLVGGEGLNQPQHF. CDR3 nucleotide sequence: TGCAGTGCTAGTCTCGTGGGGGGCGAAGGCCTAAATCAGCCCCAGCATTTT.

This chain connects TRBV12-3 or TRBV12-4 to TRBJ2-7; no clear D gene. Trimming cost V 6 bases and J 0 bases, with 6 bases left between them. The CDR3 covers 12 residues. The CDR3 is CASRQSSYEQYF. The CDR3 DNA reads as TGTGCCAGCAGACAAAGCTCCTACGAGCAGTACTTC.

V gene TRBV6-5 combines with J gene TRBJ2-7, with D perhaps matching TRBD2 (6 bases). Germline CDR1 is MNHEY and CDR2 is SVGAGI. With 4 bases removed from V and 3 bases from J, the gap between germline ends came to 13 bases. This CDR3 region has 14 residues. CDR3 sequence (DNA): TGTGCCAGCAGTTCGAGTGGCGGGAACTACGAGCAGTACTTC. Residues: CASSSSGGNYEQYF.